Listed below are T cell receptor beta chains from one sample, sequenced in a study of T cells in Graves' hyperthyroidism and ophthalmopathy. MiXCR, run by TCRdb on the multiplex PCR reads, gives a single entry per CDR3 protein. The table lists some 350,000 distinct CDR3 sequences, about 13% of them singletons. Sequenced material: blood. All receptors derive from a woman aged 40 to 55 with Graves' ophthalmopathy. CDR3s include the opening cysteine and the closing phenylalanine or tryptophan. The order of the fields is V gene, D gene, CDR3 length, clone size, J gene, CDR3 protein, CDR3 DNA. D genes are given only for firm matches. Rows may omit the clone size; those that give it use once, few, many or a size class.

v_gene: TRBV12-3/TRBV12-4; d_gene: TRBD1; len: 15; abundance: many; j_gene: TRBJ1-5; CDR3aa: CASSLDRGGSQPQHF; CDR3nt: TGTGCCAGCAGTCTTGACAGGGGTGGTAGTCAGCCCCAGCATTTT
v_gene: TRBV9; d_gene: -; len: 15; abundance: many; j_gene: TRBJ2-1; CDR3aa: CASTVEWDTYNEQFF; CDR3nt: TGTGCCAGCACCGTAGAATGGGACACCTACAATGAGCAGTTCTTC
v_gene: TRBV19; d_gene: -; len: 15; abundance: many; j_gene: TRBJ2-7; CDR3aa: CASSERSGRSYEQYF; CDR3nt: TGTGCCAGTAGTGAGAGATCCGGACGGTCCTACGAGCAGTACTTC
v_gene: TRBV2; d_gene: TRBD1; len: 14; abundance: -; j_gene: TRBJ2-7; CDR3aa: CASTQGARSREQYF; CDR3nt: TGTGCCAGCACGCAGGGGGCCCGGTCCAGGGAGCAGTACTTC
v_gene: TRBV10-1; d_gene: -; len: 15; abundance: many; j_gene: TRBJ2-3; CDR3aa: CASSALDSSTDTQYF; CDR3nt: TGCGCCAGCAGTGCTTTGGACAGCTCCACAGATACGCAGTATTTT
v_gene: TRBV27; d_gene: TRBD2; len: 15; abundance: -; j_gene: TRBJ2-7; CDR3aa: CASSSVAGGRDEQYF; CDR3nt: TGTGCCAGCAGTTCGGTAGCGGGGGGGCGGGACGAGCAGTACTTC
v_gene: TRBV14; d_gene: TRBD2; len: 15; abundance: few; j_gene: TRBJ2-1; CDR3aa: CASSQTLAGVNEQFF; CDR3nt: TGTGCCAGCAGCCAAACACTAGCGGGAGTCAATGAGCAGTTCTTC
v_gene: TRBV3-1; d_gene: -; len: 13; abundance: many; j_gene: TRBJ2-7; CDR3aa: CASSQFTLSEQYF; CDR3nt: TGTGCCAGCAGCCAATTTACCTTAAGCGAGCAGTACTTC
v_gene: TRBV3-1; d_gene: -; len: 20; abundance: -; j_gene: TRBJ2-1; CDR3aa: CASSQDRRTTNRLSYNEQFF; CDR3nt: TGTGCCAGCAGCCAAGATCGTAGGACGACAAATAGACTCTCCTACAATGAGCAGTTCTTC
v_gene: TRBV3-1; d_gene: TRBD2; len: 15; abundance: many; j_gene: TRBJ2-7; CDR3aa: CASSQRGLADYEQYF; CDR3nt: TGTGCCAGCAGCCAAAGGGGACTAGCGGACTACGAGCAGTACTTC
v_gene: TRBV5-1; d_gene: TRBD1; len: 15; abundance: -; j_gene: TRBJ1-1; CDR3aa: CASSPRTGVNTEAFF; CDR3nt: TGCGCCAGCAGCCCACGGACAGGGGTGAACACTGAAGCTTTCTTT
v_gene: TRBV5-5; d_gene: -; len: 14; abundance: -; j_gene: TRBJ2-3; CDR3aa: CASSFQQGRDTQYF; CDR3nt: TGTGCCAGCAGCTTCCAACAGGGACGGGATACGCAGTATTTT
v_gene: TRBV12-3/TRBV12-4; d_gene: -; len: 14; abundance: -; j_gene: TRBJ1-1; CDR3aa: CASSLLHWNTEAFF; CDR3nt: TGTGCCAGCAGTTTACTTCACTGGAACACTGAAGCTTTCTTT
v_gene: TRBV12-3/TRBV12-4; d_gene: -; len: 13; abundance: few; j_gene: TRBJ1-2; CDR3aa: CASSLDRWNGYTF; CDR3nt: TGTGCCAGCAGCCTAGACAGGTGGAATGGCTACACCTTC
v_gene: TRBV29-1; d_gene: TRBD1; len: 14; abundance: many; j_gene: TRBJ2-7; CDR3aa: CSVTQGSRSYEQYF; CDR3nt: TGCAGCGTCACACAGGGGTCGAGATCCTACGAGCAGTACTTC
v_gene: TRBV29-1; d_gene: TRBD1; len: 13; abundance: many; j_gene: TRBJ1-1; CDR3aa: CSVGQGEPTEAFF; CDR3nt: TGCAGCGTAGGACAGGGGGAGCCCACTGAAGCTTTCTTT
v_gene: TRBV13; d_gene: -; len: 12; abundance: many; j_gene: TRBJ2-7; CDR3aa: CASSLVKHEQYF; CDR3nt: TGTGCCAGCAGCTTAGTTAAGCACGAGCAGTACTTC
v_gene: TRBV2; d_gene: -; len: 14; abundance: many; j_gene: TRBJ1-2; CDR3aa: CASSRDGLNYGYTF; CDR3nt: TGTGCCAGCAGCAGGGACGGACTTAACTATGGCTACACCTTC
v_gene: TRBV5-1; d_gene: -; len: 14; abundance: many; j_gene: TRBJ1-1; CDR3aa: CASSLAYGDTEAFF; CDR3nt: TGCGCCAGCAGCTTGGCTTACGGGGACACTGAAGCTTTCTTT
v_gene: TRBV15; d_gene: -; len: 15; abundance: -; j_gene: TRBJ2-1; CDR3aa: CATSKTGTEAGEQFF; CDR3nt: TGTGCCACCAGCAAAACGGGCACGGAAGCTGGTGAGCAGTTCTTC
v_gene: TRBV7-6; d_gene: -; len: 13; abundance: -; j_gene: TRBJ2-1; CDR3aa: CASSLDQANEPFF; CDR3nt: TGTGCCAGCAGCTTAGATCAGGCCAATGAGCCGTTCTTC
v_gene: TRBV20-1; d_gene: -; len: 12; abundance: few; j_gene: TRBJ1-1; CDR3aa: CSPGQPNTEAFF; CDR3nt: TGCAGCCCTGGGCAGCCAAACACTGAAGCTTTCTTT
v_gene: TRBV6-1; d_gene: -; len: 14; abundance: many; j_gene: TRBJ2-2; CDR3aa: CASRWTANTGELFF; CDR3nt: TGTGCCAGCAGATGGACAGCGAACACCGGGGAGCTGTTTTTT
v_gene: TRBV7-6; d_gene: -; len: 16; abundance: many; j_gene: TRBJ2-3; CDR3aa: CASSLGATGSTDTQYF; CDR3nt: TGTGCCAGCAGCTTAGGGGCCACAGGGAGCACAGATACGCAGTATTTT
v_gene: TRBV20-1; d_gene: -; len: 15; abundance: many; j_gene: TRBJ2-2; CDR3aa: CSASATVLNTGELFF; CDR3nt: TGCAGTGCTTCAGCGACAGTATTGAACACCGGGGAGCTGTTTTTT
v_gene: TRBV6-2/TRBV6-3; d_gene: -; len: 13; abundance: many; j_gene: TRBJ1-1; CDR3aa: CASRLDGNTEAFF; CDR3nt: TGTGCCAGCAGACTCGACGGGAACACTGAAGCTTTCTTT
v_gene: TRBV11-1; d_gene: TRBD1; len: 15; abundance: many; j_gene: TRBJ2-7; CDR3aa: CASSLGTGRAYEQYF; CDR3nt: TGTGCCAGCAGCTTGGGGACAGGGCGAGCCTACGAGCAGTACTTC
v_gene: TRBV3-1; d_gene: TRBD2; len: 17; abundance: few; j_gene: TRBJ2-3; CDR3aa: CASSRARLAGPSDTQYF; CDR3nt: TGTGCCAGCAGCCGGGCAAGACTAGCGGGGCCCTCAGATACGCAGTATTTT
v_gene: TRBV7-2; d_gene: -; len: 15; abundance: many; j_gene: TRBJ2-1; CDR3aa: CASSERFSSYNEQFF; CDR3nt: TGTGCCAGCAGTGAGCGGTTCAGCTCCTACAATGAGCAGTTCTTC
v_gene: TRBV6-1; d_gene: -; len: 15; abundance: few; j_gene: TRBJ1-6; CDR3aa: CASTRTSSYNSPLHF; CDR3nt: TGTGCCAGCACCAGAACCAGCTCCTATAATTCACCCCTCCACTTT
v_gene: TRBV12-3/TRBV12-4; d_gene: -; len: 13; abundance: many; j_gene: TRBJ2-1; CDR3aa: CASSLSGGAEQFF; CDR3nt: TGTGCCAGCAGTTTATCTGGGGGGGCTGAGCAGTTCTTC
v_gene: TRBV20-1; d_gene: TRBD1; len: 15; abundance: few; j_gene: TRBJ1-1; CDR3aa: CSAATRGQLNTEAFF; CDR3nt: TGCAGTGCAGCAACAAGGGGACAGTTGAACACTGAAGCTTTCTTT
v_gene: TRBV6-1; d_gene: TRBD1; len: 14; abundance: -; j_gene: TRBJ2-7; CDR3aa: CASSRPGQTYEQYF; CDR3nt: TGTGCCAGCAGTCGACCGGGACAGACCTACGAGCAGTACTTC
v_gene: TRBV6-1; d_gene: -; len: 16; abundance: many; j_gene: TRBJ2-7; CDR3aa: CASSPSTGTETYEQYF; CDR3nt: TGTGCCAGCAGTCCGTCAACCGGGACCGAGACCTACGAGCAGTACTTC
v_gene: TRBV6-1; d_gene: TRBD1; len: 15; abundance: many; j_gene: TRBJ1-5; CDR3aa: CASTRRSMTGPPQHF; CDR3nt: TGTGCCAGCACCCGCCGTAGCATGACAGGGCCGCCCCAGCATTTT
v_gene: TRBV20-1; d_gene: -; len: 11; abundance: many; j_gene: TRBJ2-7; CDR3aa: CSAYLESEQYF; CDR3nt: TGCAGTGCATACCTAGAGAGCGAGCAGTACTTC
v_gene: TRBV6-1; d_gene: TRBD1; len: 14; abundance: many; j_gene: TRBJ1-6; CDR3aa: CASSKDREGSPLHF; CDR3nt: TGTGCCAGCAGTAAGGACAGGGAGGGTTCACCCCTCCACTTT
v_gene: TRBV3-1; d_gene: -; len: 15; abundance: -; j_gene: TRBJ2-7; CDR3aa: CASSPRDTVSYEQYF; CDR3nt: TGTGCCAGCAGCCCCCGGGACACCGTCTCCTACGAGCAGTACTTC
v_gene: TRBV7-9; d_gene: TRBD2; len: 13; abundance: few; j_gene: TRBJ2-7; CDR3aa: CASSPREVPPQYF; CDR3nt: TGTGCCAGCAGCCCCCGGGAGGTTCCGCCGCAGTACTTC
v_gene: TRBV7-8; d_gene: TRBD1; len: 15; abundance: many; j_gene: TRBJ2-7; CDR3aa: CASSLRDRSFYEQYF; CDR3nt: TGTGCCAGCAGCTTAAGGGACAGGTCCTTCTACGAGCAGTACTTC
v_gene: TRBV19; d_gene: -; len: 14; abundance: few; j_gene: TRBJ1-6; CDR3aa: CASSMPGANSPLHF; CDR3nt: TGTGCCAGTAGTATGCCAGGGGCAAATTCACCCCTCCACTTT
v_gene: TRBV20-1; d_gene: -; len: 12; abundance: -; j_gene: TRBJ2-1; CDR3aa: CSAPFDWNEQFF; CDR3nt: TGCAGTGCTCCTTTCGACTGGAATGAGCAGTTCTTC
v_gene: TRBV10-2; d_gene: TRBD1; len: 13; abundance: few; j_gene: TRBJ1-1; CDR3aa: CASRGQGATEAFF; CDR3nt: TGCGCCAGCAGAGGACAGGGTGCCACTGAAGCTTTCTTT
v_gene: TRBV10-1; d_gene: TRBD2; len: 15; abundance: many; j_gene: TRBJ2-2; CDR3aa: CASKGLAVNTGELFF; CDR3nt: TGCGCCAGCAAAGGACTAGCGGTTAACACCGGGGAGCTGTTTTTT
v_gene: TRBV20-1; d_gene: TRBD1; len: 14; abundance: -; j_gene: TRBJ1-1; CDR3aa: CSASRDRVQGEAFF; CDR3nt: TGCAGTGCTAGTAGGGACAGGGTGCAGGGTGAAGCTTTCTTT
v_gene: TRBV4-2; d_gene: -; len: 15; abundance: few; j_gene: TRBJ2-5; CDR3aa: CASSQLRGDQETQYF; CDR3nt: TGTGCCAGCAGCCAACTTCGGGGAGACCAAGAGACCCAGTACTTC
v_gene: TRBV27; d_gene: -; len: 14; abundance: -; j_gene: TRBJ2-7; CDR3aa: CASRGGDNPYEQYF; CDR3nt: TGTGCCAGCAGGGGAGGAGACAACCCCTACGAGCAGTACTTC
v_gene: TRBV20-1; d_gene: -; len: 15; abundance: many; j_gene: TRBJ2-3; CDR3aa: CSAGAGQGPGDTQYF; CDR3nt: TGCAGTGCGGGGGCCGGGCAGGGGCCCGGAGATACGCAGTATTTT
v_gene: TRBV11-3; d_gene: -; len: 14; abundance: many; j_gene: TRBJ2-2; CDR3aa: CASSWGGGNGELFF; CDR3nt: TGTGCCAGCAGCTGGGGGGGGGGCAACGGGGAGCTGTTTTTT
v_gene: TRBV27; d_gene: -; len: 14; abundance: -; j_gene: TRBJ1-2; CDR3aa: CASSSISGHSWTSF; CDR3nt: TGTGCCAGCAGTTCTATCTCGGGACACTCCTGGACGTCCTTC
v_gene: TRBV29-1; d_gene: TRBD1; len: 11; abundance: many; j_gene: TRBJ1-1; CDR3aa: CSVHRGTEAFF; CDR3nt: TGCAGCGTTCACAGGGGCACTGAAGCTTTCTTT
v_gene: TRBV20-1; d_gene: -; len: 16; abundance: few; j_gene: TRBJ1-6; CDR3aa: CSARSRDTSYNSPLHF; CDR3nt: TGCAGTGCTAGATCCAGGGACACCTCCTATAATTCACCCCTCCACTTT
v_gene: TRBV2; d_gene: -; len: 13; abundance: few; j_gene: TRBJ2-2; CDR3aa: CASKGANTGELFF; CDR3nt: TGTGCCAGCAAGGGTGCAAACACCGGGGAGCTGTTTTTT